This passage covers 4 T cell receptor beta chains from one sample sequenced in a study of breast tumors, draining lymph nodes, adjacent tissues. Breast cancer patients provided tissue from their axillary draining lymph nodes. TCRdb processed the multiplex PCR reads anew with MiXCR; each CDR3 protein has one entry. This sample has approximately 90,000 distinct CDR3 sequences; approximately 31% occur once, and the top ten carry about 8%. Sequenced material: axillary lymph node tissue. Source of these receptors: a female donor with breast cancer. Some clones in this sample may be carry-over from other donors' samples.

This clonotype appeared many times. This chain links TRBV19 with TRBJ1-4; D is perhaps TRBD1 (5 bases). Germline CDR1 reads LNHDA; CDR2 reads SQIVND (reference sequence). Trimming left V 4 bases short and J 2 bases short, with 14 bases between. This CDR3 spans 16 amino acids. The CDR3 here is CASSNRDPGTNEKLFF. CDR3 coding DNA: TGTGCCAGTAGTAACCGGGACCCTGGGACTAATGAAAAACTGTTTTTT.

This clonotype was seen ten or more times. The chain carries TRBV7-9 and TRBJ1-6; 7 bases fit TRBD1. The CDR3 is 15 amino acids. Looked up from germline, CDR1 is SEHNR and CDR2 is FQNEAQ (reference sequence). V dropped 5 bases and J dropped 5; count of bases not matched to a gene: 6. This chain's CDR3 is CASSARDSNNSPLHF. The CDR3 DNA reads TGTGCCAGCAGCGCCCGGGACAGCAATAATTCACCCCTCCACTTT.

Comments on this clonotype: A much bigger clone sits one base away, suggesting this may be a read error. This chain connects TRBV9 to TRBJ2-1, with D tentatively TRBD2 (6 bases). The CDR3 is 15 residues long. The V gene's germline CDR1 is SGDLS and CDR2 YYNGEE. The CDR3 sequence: CASSVSGETYSEQFF. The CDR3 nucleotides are TGTGCCAGCAGCGTATCGGGGGAGACCTACAGTGAGCAGTTCTTC.

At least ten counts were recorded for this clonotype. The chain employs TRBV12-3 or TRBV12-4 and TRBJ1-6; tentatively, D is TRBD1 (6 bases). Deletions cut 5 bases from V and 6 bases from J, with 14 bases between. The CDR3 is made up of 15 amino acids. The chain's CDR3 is CASSRRTASNSPLHF. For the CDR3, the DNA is TGTGCCAGCAGTCGACGGACAGCTAGTAATTCACCCCTCCACTTT.